What follows are 10 T cell receptor beta chains derived from one specimen sequenced in a study of T cell changes during pregnancy in multiple sclerosis. Profiling relied on immunoSEQ multiplex PCR, and the TCRdb table lists in-frame clones only, not all of them. Among more than 60,000 clones, approximately 90% were seen once, and the ten largest hold over 1.1%. Sequenced material: peripheral blood, taken in the second trimester of pregnancy. These receptors were obtained from a female donor with multiple sclerosis, enrolled in a pregnancy study.

The rearrangement joins TRBV12-5 to TRBJ1-5, with D hard to call. This CDR3 is 15 amino acids long. Germline V gene data show CDR1 as LGHNT and CDR2 as FRNRAP. Deletions cut 6 bases from V and 2 bases from J, with 14 bases between. The CDR3 nucleotides are TGTGCTAGTGGCTGGGAGGTACCGGGCAATCAGCCCCAGCATTTT. This codes for CASGWEVPGNQPQHF.

The chain is built from TRBV6-5 and TRBJ2-3; 7 bases are a match to TRBD1. V shed 4 bases, J shed 5 bases, and the junction held 6 bases outside the gene matches. Germline CDR1 MNHEY, CDR2 SVGAGI. The CDR3 extends over 14 amino acids. The CDR3 is CASSSRQGRDTQYF. The CDR3 DNA is TGTGCCAGCAGTTCAAGACAGGGCAGAGATACGCAGTATTTT.

The chain uses TRBV5-8 and TRBJ2-7, with a tentative D call TRBD2 (5 bases). Germline lookup yields CDR1 SGHTS and CDR2 YDEGEE. The CDR3 has 14 amino acids. V was clipped by 1 base and J by 0 bases, with 8 bases between them. The chain's CDR3 is CASSLLGSSYEQYF. For the CDR3, the DNA is TGTGCCAGCAGCTTGTTGGGGAGCTCCTACGAGCAGTACTTC.

CDR3 amino acids: CASSDGQGASSGANVLTF. The DNA for the CDR3 is TGCGCCAGCAGCGATGGACAGGGGGCGAGTTCTGGGGCCAACGTCCTGACTTTC. V gene TRBV5-1 combines with J gene TRBJ2-6; TRBD1 matches at 11 bases. V lost 4 bases and J lost 1; bases outside the gene matches: 7. The CDR3 consists of 18 residues. Germline V gives CDR1 SGHRS, CDR2 YFSETQ.

This clone was found once. The chain uses TRBV4-3 and TRBJ1-4; TRBD1 matches at 7 bases. CDR3 size: 13 residues. Germline assignment: CDR1 LGHNA and CDR2 YSLEER. V lost 3 bases and J lost 8; bases outside the gene matches: 3. The CDR3 protein is CASSQATGEKLFF. The CDR3 DNA sequence: TGCGCCAGCAGCCAGGCGACAGGGGAAAAACTGTTTTTT.

This chain links TRBV6-4 with TRBJ2-1, with no clear D. V was clipped by 0 bases and J by 7 bases, with 7 bases between them. Germline CDR1 is MRHNA and CDR2 is SNTAGT. The CDR3 is 13 residues long. The CDR3 DNA is TGTGCCAGCAGTGACTCGGAGAGGAATGAGCAGTTCTTC. Encoded protein: CASSDSERNEQFF.

The V and J genes are TRBV6-5 and TRBJ2-7; TRBD2 matches at 9 bases. Germline values: CDR1 MNHEY, CDR2 SVGAGI. The CDR3 totals 13 residues. V dropped 8 bases and J dropped 4; count of bases not matched to a gene: 6. The CDR3: CASRAGGRYEQYF. The CDR3, as DNA: TGTGCCAGCCGGGCGGGGGGGCGGTACGAGCAGTACTTC.

The chain recombines TRBV5-4 with TRBJ1-1; TRBD1 matches 8 bases. The CDR3 runs 15 residues. CDR1 SGHNT and CDR2 YYREEE come from the germline V gene (reference sequence). Losses at the gene ends were 3 bases for V and 3 bases for J; bases not matched to a gene: 7. The CDR3 DNA is TGTGCCAGCAGCTCCCAGGACAGGGCGGACACTGAAGCTTTCTTT. Translation gives CASSSQDRADTEAFF.

This chain uses TRBV18 with TRBJ2-2; possibly TRBD1 for D (6 bases). V lost 3 bases and J lost 5, with 10 bases in between. This CDR3 comprises 14 residues. Germline CDR1 KGHSH, CDR2 LQKENI. CDR3 amino acids: CASSPKTGTGELFF. In DNA, the CDR3 is TGTGCCAGCTCACCGAAGACAGGAACCGGGGAGCTGTTTTTT.

The chain links TRBV7-6 to TRBJ2-2, with D perhaps matching TRBD2 (6 bases). V lost 5 bases and J lost 4, with 14 bases in between. The CDR3 contains 15 residues. Germline-derived CDR1 and CDR2 are SGHVS and FNYEAQ. The CDR3 reads CASSVRAGATGELFF. CDR3 in DNA: TGTGCCAGCAGCGTCCGAGCGGGTGCCACCGGGGAGCTGTTTTTT. Together with reference TRBV7-6 and TRBJ2-2, the CDR3 gives the full variable domain: GAGVSQSPRYKVTKRGQDVALRCDPISGHVSLYWYRQALGQGPEFLTYFNYEAQQDKSGLPNDRFSAERPEGSISTLTIQRTEQRDSAMYRCASSVRAGATGELFFGEGSRLTVL.